One and the same sample provided the 14 T cell receptor beta chains below, sequenced in a study of beta chain features in type 1 diabetes. Reverse transcribing all isolated RNA meant expressed TCRB transcripts were sequenced. Only in-frame clones appear in the TCRdb table, and some are missing; sequencing was by immunoSEQ multiplex PCR. Among roughly 610,000 clones listed, around a sixth were seen once. Sequencing was carried out using naive CD4+ T cells from blood. Receptors originate from a man aged 18 to 30 in good health.

This clone was counted only a few times. The chain combines TRBV4-2 with TRBJ1-6, with 9 nucleotides matching TRBD1. Germline V CDR1 and CDR2: LGHNA, YNFKEQ. V shed 0 bases, J shed 10 bases, and the junction held 7 bases outside the gene matches. The CDR3 contains 16 residues. The CDR3 bases are TGTGCCAGCAGCCAAGAAGGACAGGGGCTTAGGTCACCCCTCCACTTT. Amino acids: CASSQEGQGLRSPLHF.

This clone was observed a few times. The genes are TRBV7-2 and TRBJ2-1, with TRBD2 identical over 13 bases. CDR1 is SGHTA, CDR2 FQGNSA, per germline. The CDR3 loop spans 14 amino acids. J was trimmed by 8 bases and V by 6 bases; bases with no gene match: 4. The CDR3 region is CASSWTSGSYEQFF. In nucleotides, the CDR3 is TGTGCCAGCAGTTGGACTAGCGGGAGTTATGAGCAGTTCTTC.

This clone was observed a handful of times. The gene calls are TRBV4-3 and TRBJ2-3; 7 bases map to TRBD1. This CDR3 spans 15 amino acids. The germline CDR1 and CDR2 sequences are LGHNA and YSLEER. The junction had 8 bases not matched to a gene; V was cut back by 4 bases and J by 4 bases. This CDR3 reads CASSLEGAVSDTQYF. CDR3 nucleotides: TGCGCCAGCAGCCTTGAGGGGGCAGTTTCAGATACGCAGTATTTT.

The genes are TRBV7-6 and TRBJ2-2; D unresolved. Trimming took off 5 bases at V and 1 base at J, with 11 bases between the two ends. CDR1 is SGHVS, CDR2 FNYEAQ, per germline. CDR3 length: 15 amino acids. CDR3 in amino acids: CASSERTRNTGELFF. The CDR3 DNA reads as TGTGCCAGCAGCGAACGGACGCGGAACACCGGGGAGCTGTTTTTT.

V is TRBV28 and J is TRBJ2-7, with no clear D. The CDR3 spans 12 residues. CDR1 is MDHEN and CDR2 is SYDVKM in the germline V gene. V lost 1 base, J lost 6 bases, and 7 bases lay in between. CDR3 DNA: TGTGCCAGCAGTTTATCGGCGACCGAGCAGTACTTC. It yields the protein CASSLSATEQYF.

The chain carries TRBV19 and TRBJ2-7; 10 nucleotides align to TRBD1. Germline CDR1 LNHDA, CDR2 SQIVND (reference sequence). This CDR3 comprises 14 residues. V lost 6 bases and J lost 0; bases outside the gene matches: 2. The CDR3 DNA reads TGTGCCAGTAGCCGGACAGGGGGCTCCTACGAGCAGTACTTC. It codes for CASSRTGGSYEQYF. The whole variable domain, filled in from reference TRBV19 and TRBJ2-7, reads DGGITQSPKYLFRKEGQNVTLSCEQNLNHDAMYWYRQDPGQGLRLIYYSQIVNDFQKGDIAEGYSVSREKKESFPLTVTSAQKNPTAFYLCASSRTGGSYEQYFGPGTRLTVT.

This clone was observed a few times. The same CDR3 is also encoded by other DNA sequences in this sample. The chain employs TRBV18 and TRBJ2-5; unclear D gene. CDR1 and CDR2 from the germline V gene are KGHSH and LQKENI. V gave up 1 base and J gave up 2 bases, with 2 bases separating them. The CDR3 runs 12 residues. The CDR3 DNA reads TGTGCCAGCTCACCACAGCAAGAGACCCAGTACTTC. This gives the protein CASSPQQETQYF.

V gene TRBV6-1 combines with J gene TRBJ2-3, with a tentative D call TRBD2 (6 bases). V lost 9 bases, J lost 2 bases, and 15 bases lay in between. From germline, CDR1 is MNHNS and CDR2 SASEGT. This CDR3 spans 14 amino acids. Here the CDR3 reads CASRLAGITDTQYF. Here the CDR3 DNA reads TGTGCCAGTCGACTCGCGGGAATCACAGATACGCAGTATTTT.

This clone has more than one count but fewer than ten. CDR3 coding DNA: TGTGCCAGCAGCGTAGAGATCAAAAGCACAGATACGCAGTATTTT. Translated: CASSVEIKSTDTQYF. The chain is built from TRBV9 and TRBJ2-3, with no clear D. The V end was cut by 0 bases, the J end by 0 bases, with 8 bases between. The germline CDR1 and CDR2 sequences are SGDLS and YYNGEE. The CDR3 loop spans 15 amino acids.

In the case of this clone: This sample also contains other DNA sequences that code for the same CDR3. V gene TRBV4-2 combines with J gene TRBJ2-7; D may be TRBD2 (6 bases). The V end lost 1 base, the J end lost 1 base, and 20 bases lay between the germline ends. The germline CDR1 and CDR2 sequences are LGHNA and YNFKEQ. This CDR3 region has 18 residues. The CDR3 sequence: CASSQVLGLGLYSYEQYF. Here the CDR3 DNA reads TGTGCCAGCAGCCAAGTCCTGGGACTCGGTCTCTATTCCTACGAGCAGTACTTC.

The sample holds a few counts of this clone. V gene TRBV25-1 combines with J gene TRBJ2-7, with TRBD2 matching 9 bases. The length of the CDR3 is 17 residues. Germline CDR1 reads MGHDK; CDR2 reads SYGVNS. Trimming at V came to 4 bases and at J to 3 bases, leaving 13 bases not matched to a gene. This chain's CDR3 is CASSGSGTSRVNYEQYF. CDR3 bases: TGTGCCAGCAGTGGTTCCGGGACTAGCAGGGTTAACTACGAGCAGTACTTC.

This rearrangement joins TRBV18 to TRBJ2-7; possible D gene TRBD2, 5 bases. The CDR3 has 15 residues. The germline V gene encodes CDR1 KGHSH and CDR2 LQKENI. V was clipped by 1 base and J by 5 bases, with 15 bases between them. CDR3 DNA: TGTGCCAGCTCACCACTTGGAAGGGAGCGTCACGAGCAGTACTTC. Amino acid sequence: CASSPLGRERHEQYF.

In this sample, this clone turned up a few times. The chain recombines TRBV7-9 with TRBJ2-5; D not certain. Per germline, CDR1 SEHNR and CDR2 FQNEAQ (reference sequence). This CDR3 is built from 13 residues. V was cut by 1 base and J by 5 bases, with 8 bases left in between. DNA for the CDR3: TGTGCCAGCAGCTTAGTTTCGAAGGAGACCCAGTACTTC. This gives the protein CASSLVSKETQYF. The complete variable domain, with remaining parts taken from reference TRBV7-9 and TRBJ2-5, reads DTGVSQNPRHKITKRGQNVTFRCDPISEHNRLYWYRQTLGQGPEFLTYFQNEAQLEKSRLLSDRFSAERPKGSFSTLEIQRTEQGDSAMYLCASSLVSKETQYFGPGTRLLVL.

In its sample, this clone was seen a few times. The chain is built from TRBV29-1 and TRBJ2-7, with unresolved D. Germline CDR1 and CDR2: SQVTM and ANQGSEA. This CDR3 spans 13 amino acids. Trimming removed 4 bases from V and 2 bases from J, with 12 bases in between. The CDR3 coding sequence is TGCAGCGTTGCGGGCAGGTTCACCTACGAGCAGTACTTC. Translation gives CSVAGRFTYEQYF.